Shown below are 18 T cell receptor beta chains from a single sample sequenced in a study of blood T cell repertoires in COVID-19. Only in-frame clones appear in the TCRdb table, and some are missing; sequencing was by immunoSEQ multiplex PCR. The table shows 380,000 or so clones, with more than 70% occurring only once. The specimen was peripheral blood. The receptors stem from a man between 35 and 55 years old with acute or convalescent COVID-19.

The chain uses TRBV4-1 and TRBJ2-7; possible D gene TRBD1, 5 bases. V was cut by 0 bases and J by 5 bases, with 11 bases left in between. This CDR3 spans 14 amino acids. Germline loops: CDR1 MGHRA, CDR2 YSYEKL. Here the CDR3 reads CASSQEFRANEQYF. The CDR3 DNA is TGCGCCAGCAGCCAAGAGTTCAGGGCCAACGAGCAGTACTTC.

This rearrangement joins TRBV4-2 to TRBJ2-7; TRBD1 is a possible D gene (5 bases). The CDR3 runs to 16 residues. CDR1 and CDR2 (germline): LGHNA, YNFKEQ. The V end lost 4 bases, the J end lost 0 bases, and 16 bases lay between the germline ends. The chain's CDR3 is CASSPPRQGSSYEQYF. The CDR3 coding sequence is TGTGCCAGCAGCCCCCCTAGGCAGGGAAGCTCCTACGAGCAGTACTTC.

The rearrangement joins TRBV11-2 to TRBJ2-5; TRBD2 matches at 10 bases. This CDR3 comprises 17 residues. In germline, CDR1 is SGHAT, CDR2 FQNNGV. The J segment lost 2 bases and the V segment lost 1 base, leaving 7 bases of the junction unmatched. In DNA form, the CDR3 reads TGTGCCAGCAGCTTAGGGGTTAGCGGGGGGTGGCAAGAGACCCAGTACTTC. Encoded protein: CASSLGVSGGWQETQYF.

This clone was found once. V gene TRBV3-1 (or the pseudogene TRBV3-2) combines with J gene TRBJ2-2, with 12 bases matching TRBD2. The CDR3 is made up of 15 amino acids. CDR1 and CDR2 (germline): LGHDT, YNNKEL (reference sequence). J gave up 5 bases and V 4 bases, and 2 bases lay outside the gene matches. CDR3 loop: CASSLGLAGTGELFF. The CDR3 nucleotides read TGTGCCAGCAGCCTAGGACTAGCGGGGACCGGGGAGCTGTTTTTT.

The chain joins TRBV7-2 to TRBJ2-1, with D possibly TRBD1 on 6 matching bases. Germline V gene data show CDR1 as SGHTA and CDR2 as FQGNSA. V was cut by 6 bases and J by 4 bases, with 16 bases left in between. The CDR3 is 15 residues long. The CDR3 DNA reads as TGTGCCAGCAGGTTCTACTCCACAGGGTACAATGAGCAGTTCTTC. Its translation: CASRFYSTGYNEQFF.

With respect to this clone: One end of the junction varies from germline; a read error may be responsible. This chain links TRBV10-3 with TRBJ1-6, with D possibly TRBD1 on 5 matching bases. The length of the CDR3 is 15 residues. CDR1 and CDR2 from the germline V gene are ENHRY and SYGVKD. CDR3 region: CAISESAGYNPPLHF. Here the CDR3 DNA reads TGTGCCATCAGTGAGAGTGCAGGGTATAATCCACCCCTCCACTTT.

The V call is TRBV5-8, the J call TRBJ1-5, with D hard to call. CDR1 is SGHTS and CDR2 is YDEGEE in the germline V gene. This CDR3 has 14 residues. V was shortened by 0 bases and J by 2 bases, with 6 bases between the two germline ends. This CDR3 is CASSLDSGNQPQHF. In nucleotides, the CDR3 is TGTGCCAGCAGCTTGGACTCGGGCAATCAGCCCCAGCATTTT.

This chain uses TRBV6-6 with TRBJ1-2, with D unclear. Germline-derived CDR1 and CDR2 are MNHNY and SVGAGI (reference sequence). This CDR3 comprises 15 residues. The V end lost 0 bases, the J end lost 2 bases, and 10 bases lay between the germline ends. The CDR3 nucleotides read TGTGCCAGCAGTTACTCTCTGGCGGGGAACTATGGCTACACCTTC. This encodes CASSYSLAGNYGYTF.

The chain has TRBV9 and TRBJ1-1; no clear D gene. V shed 4 bases and J shed 3 bases, with 10 bases lying between them. Germline assignment: CDR1 SGDLS and CDR2 YYNGEE. The CDR3 runs 13 residues. The CDR3 sequence is CASSTQVDTEAFF. The CDR3 nucleotides read TGTGCCAGCAGCACTCAGGTGGACACTGAAGCTTTCTTT.

J is TRBJ2-1 and V is TRBV7-2; TRBD2 agrees at 8 bases. The CDR3 spans 13 residues. J lost 13 bases, V lost 5 bases, and 10 bases had no gene match. Per the germline V gene, CDR1 is SGHTA and CDR2 is FQGNSA. CDR3 DNA: TGTGCCAGCAGCCCTTCCCCGACTAGCGCACAGTTCTTC. The encoded protein is CASSPSPTSAQFF.

The rearrangement uses TRBV5-1 and TRBJ1-2, with D perhaps matching TRBD1 (6 bases). CDR3 size: 15 residues. V lost 0 bases and J 4 bases, leaving 13 bases between the germline ends. Looked up from germline, CDR1 is SGHRS and CDR2 is YFSETQ. CDR3 in DNA: TGCGCCAGCAGCTTGGAGGGGGGGCGCACCTATGGCTACACCTTC. Its translation: CASSLEGGRTYGYTF.

This chain joins TRBV27 and TRBJ1-2; D unclear. This CDR3 has 13 residues. The germline V and J ends were trimmed by 5 bases and 2 bases, with 9 bases remaining between them. The germline CDR1 and CDR2 sequences are MNHEY and SMNVEV (reference sequence). CDR3 sequence reads: CASSEQINYGYTF. The CDR3 DNA follows: TGTGCCAGCAGTGAACAGATAAACTATGGCTACACCTTC.

CDR3 in amino acids: CASSFPTRDRVYEQYF. CDR3 nucleotide sequence: TGTGCCAGCAGCTTTCCGACTCGGGACAGGGTCTACGAGCAGTACTTC. The J gene is TRBJ2-7, the V gene TRBV7-9, with 9 bases lining up with TRBD1. The CDR3 consists of 16 residues. In germline, CDR1 is SEHNR, CDR2 FQNEAQ (reference sequence). V dropped 3 bases and J dropped 3; count of bases not matched to a gene: 9. The whole variable domain, filled in from reference TRBV7-9 and TRBJ2-7, reads DTGVSQNPRHKITKRGQNVTFRCDPISEHNRLYWYRQTLGQGPEFLTYFQNEAQLEKSRLLSDRFSAERPKGSFSTLEIQRTEQGDSAMYLCASSFPTRDRVYEQYFGPGTRLTVT.

The chain is built from TRBV5-4 and TRBJ2-7; 8 bases align to TRBD1. The ends lost 4 bases at V and 6 bases at J; junction bases unmatched: 3. This CDR3 is built from 12 residues. Germline CDR1 reads SGHNT; CDR2 reads YYREEE (reference sequence). CDR3 nucleotides: TGTGCCAGCAGCAACGGACAGGGCGAGCAGTACTTC. Residues: CASSNGQGEQYF.

Here the CDR3 reads CASSFRRDLRQSRYNEQFF. CDR3 DNA: TGTGCCAGCAGCTTCCGCCGGGACTTGCGCCAAAGCCGCTACAATGAGCAGTTCTTC. This sequence joins TRBV7-2 and TRBJ2-1; D possibly corresponds to TRBD2 (6 bases). The V end was cut by 3 bases, the J end by 3 bases, with 24 bases between. The CDR3 is made up of 19 amino acids. CDR1 SGHTA and CDR2 FQGNSA come from the germline V gene.

The chain couples TRBV12-5 to TRBJ2-1; 15 positions match TRBD2. V lost 3 bases and J lost 7; bases outside the gene matches: 7. The CDR3 has 17 amino acids. Germline assignment: CDR1 LGHNT and CDR2 FRNRAP. Here the CDR3 DNA reads TGTGCTAGTGGTTTTCGGACTAGCGGGAGGGTTCGGAATGAGCAGTTCTTC. Amino acids: CASGFRTSGRVRNEQFF.

This chain links TRBV5-1 with TRBJ2-1, with D perhaps TRBD2 (6 bases). CDR1 is SGHRS, CDR2 YFSETQ, per germline. V lost 4 bases and J lost 7, with 12 bases in between. The CDR3 is 13 residues long. The CDR3 region has the DNA TGCGCCAGCAGCAATTGGGGGGAAAATGAGCAGTTCTTC. Its protein product is CASSNWGENEQFF.

The chain combines TRBV12-3 or TRBV12-4 with TRBJ1-1, with 8 bases identical to TRBD1. The CDR3 is made up of 11 amino acids. J was trimmed by 11 bases and V by 8 bases; bases with no gene match: 7. CDR3 DNA: TGTGCCAGCGGGACAGGTCAAGGGGCTTTCTTT. Protein: CASGTGQGAFF.